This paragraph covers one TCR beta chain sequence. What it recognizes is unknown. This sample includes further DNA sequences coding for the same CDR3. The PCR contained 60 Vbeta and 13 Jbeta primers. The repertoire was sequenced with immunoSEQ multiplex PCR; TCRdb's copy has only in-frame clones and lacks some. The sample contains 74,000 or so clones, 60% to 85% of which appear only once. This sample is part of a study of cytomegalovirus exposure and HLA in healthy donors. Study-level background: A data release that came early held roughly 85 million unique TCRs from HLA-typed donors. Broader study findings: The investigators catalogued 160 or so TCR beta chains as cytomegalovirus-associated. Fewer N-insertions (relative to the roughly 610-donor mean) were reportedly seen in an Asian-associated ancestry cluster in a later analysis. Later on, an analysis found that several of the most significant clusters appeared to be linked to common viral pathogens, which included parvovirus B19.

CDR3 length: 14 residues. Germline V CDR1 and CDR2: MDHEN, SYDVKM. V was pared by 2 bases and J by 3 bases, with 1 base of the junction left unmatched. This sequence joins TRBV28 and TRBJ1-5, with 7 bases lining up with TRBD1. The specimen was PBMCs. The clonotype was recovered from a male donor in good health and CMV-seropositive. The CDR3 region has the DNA TGTGCCAGCAGTTTAGGGACAGCCAATCAGCCCCAGCATTTT. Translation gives CASSLGTANQPQHF.